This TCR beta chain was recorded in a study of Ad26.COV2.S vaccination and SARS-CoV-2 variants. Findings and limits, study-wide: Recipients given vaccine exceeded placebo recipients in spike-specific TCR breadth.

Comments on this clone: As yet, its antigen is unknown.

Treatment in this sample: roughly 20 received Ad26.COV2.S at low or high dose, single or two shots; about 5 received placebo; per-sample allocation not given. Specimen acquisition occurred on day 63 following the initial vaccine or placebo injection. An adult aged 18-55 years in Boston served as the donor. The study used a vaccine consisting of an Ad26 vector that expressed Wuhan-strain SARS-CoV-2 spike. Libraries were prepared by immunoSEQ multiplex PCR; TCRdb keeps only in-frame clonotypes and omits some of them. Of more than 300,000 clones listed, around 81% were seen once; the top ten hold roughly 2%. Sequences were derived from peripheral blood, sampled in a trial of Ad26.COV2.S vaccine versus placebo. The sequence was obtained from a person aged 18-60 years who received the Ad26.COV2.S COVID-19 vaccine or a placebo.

The CDR3 protein is CASSQTEYYGYTF. The CDR3 DNA reads as TGTGCCAGCAGCCAAACAGAGTACTATGGCTACACCTTC. This rearrangement joins TRBV3-1 (or the pseudogene TRBV3-2) to TRBJ1-2; D is ambiguous. The CDR3 loop spans 13 amino acids. Germline V gives CDR1 LGHDT, CDR2 YNNKEL (reference sequence). V gave up 2 bases and J gave up 3 bases, with 7 bases separating them.